This T cell receptor (beta chain) came from a study of blood T cell repertoires in COVID-19. With V trimmed by 5 bases and J by 8 bases, 11 bases remained unmatched. CDR1 and CDR2 (germline): SGHNT, YENEEA. The CDR3 totals 17 residues. Method: immunoSEQ multiplex PCR; TCRdb's copy keeps in-frame clones and lacks some. Of some 200,000 clones listed, around 80% are singletons. The gene calls are TRBV11-3 and TRBJ2-1; 14 bases are a match to TRBD2. Sequencing was performed on peripheral blood. This sequence was found in a young man with active or convalescent COVID-19. CDR3 coding DNA: TGTGCCAGCAGCCTCCGACTAGCGGGAGGGTCAGGCGATGAGCAGTTCTTC. It yields the protein CASSLRLAGGSGDEQFF.